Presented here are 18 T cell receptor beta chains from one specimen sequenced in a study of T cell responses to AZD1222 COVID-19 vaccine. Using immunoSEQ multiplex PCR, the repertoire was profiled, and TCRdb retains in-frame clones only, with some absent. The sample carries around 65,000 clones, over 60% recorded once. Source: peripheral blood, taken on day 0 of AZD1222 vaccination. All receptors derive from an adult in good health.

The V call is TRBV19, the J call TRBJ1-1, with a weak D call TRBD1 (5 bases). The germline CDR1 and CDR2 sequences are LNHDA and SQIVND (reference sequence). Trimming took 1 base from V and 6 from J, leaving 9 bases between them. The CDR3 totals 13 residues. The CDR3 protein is CASSIAGGAEAFF. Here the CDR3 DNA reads TGTGCCAGTAGTATAGCCGGGGGGGCTGAAGCTTTCTTT.

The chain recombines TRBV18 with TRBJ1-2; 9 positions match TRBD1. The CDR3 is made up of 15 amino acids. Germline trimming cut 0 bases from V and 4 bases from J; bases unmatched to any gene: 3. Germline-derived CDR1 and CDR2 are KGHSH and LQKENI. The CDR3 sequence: CASSPPMDRGYGYTF. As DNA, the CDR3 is TGTGCCAGCTCACCACCGATGGACAGGGGCTATGGCTACACCTTC.

CDR3 sequence reads: CASSSDLASYNEQFF. The CDR3 DNA follows: TGTGCCAGCAGCTCAGATTTAGCCTCCTACAATGAGCAGTTCTTC. The rearrangement joins TRBV7-7 to TRBJ2-1; D unresolved. CDR3 size: 15 residues. Germline V lookup: CDR1 SSHAT, CDR2 FNYEAQ (reference sequence). V was clipped by 4 bases and J by 0 bases, with 10 bases between them.

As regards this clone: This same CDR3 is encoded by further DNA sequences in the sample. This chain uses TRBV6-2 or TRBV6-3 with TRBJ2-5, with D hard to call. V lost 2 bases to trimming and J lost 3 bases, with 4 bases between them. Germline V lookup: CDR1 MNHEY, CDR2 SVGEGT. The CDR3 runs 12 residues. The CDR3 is CASSYGEETQYF. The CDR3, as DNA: TGTGCCAGCAGTTACGGGGAAGAGACCCAGTACTTC.

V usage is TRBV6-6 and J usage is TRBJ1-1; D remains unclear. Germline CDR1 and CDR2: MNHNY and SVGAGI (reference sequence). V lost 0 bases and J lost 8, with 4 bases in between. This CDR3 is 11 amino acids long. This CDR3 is CASSYSTEAFF. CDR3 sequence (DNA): TGTGCCAGCAGTTACTCGACCGAAGCTTTCTTT.

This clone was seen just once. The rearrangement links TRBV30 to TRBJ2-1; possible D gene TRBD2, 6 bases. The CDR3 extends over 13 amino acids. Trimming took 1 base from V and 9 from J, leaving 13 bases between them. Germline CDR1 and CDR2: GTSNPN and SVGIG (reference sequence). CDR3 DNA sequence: TGTGCCTGGAGTGCGGTCTTGGGGGGTGAGCAGTTCTTC. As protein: CAWSAVLGGEQFF.

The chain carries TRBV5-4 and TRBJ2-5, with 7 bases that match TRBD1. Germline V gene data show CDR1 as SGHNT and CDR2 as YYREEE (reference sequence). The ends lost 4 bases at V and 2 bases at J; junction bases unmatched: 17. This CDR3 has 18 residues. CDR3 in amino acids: CASSLLRYRGKGQETQYF. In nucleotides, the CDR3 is TGTGCCAGCAGCCTCCTACGATACAGGGGCAAAGGGCAAGAGACCCAGTACTTC.

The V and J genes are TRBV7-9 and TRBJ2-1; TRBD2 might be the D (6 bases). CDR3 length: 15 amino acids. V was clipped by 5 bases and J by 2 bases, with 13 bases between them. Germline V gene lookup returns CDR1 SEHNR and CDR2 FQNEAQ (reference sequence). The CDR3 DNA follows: TGTGCCAGCAGCGCTTCGGGAGAGACCTACAATGAGCAGTTCTTC. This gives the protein CASSASGETYNEQFF.

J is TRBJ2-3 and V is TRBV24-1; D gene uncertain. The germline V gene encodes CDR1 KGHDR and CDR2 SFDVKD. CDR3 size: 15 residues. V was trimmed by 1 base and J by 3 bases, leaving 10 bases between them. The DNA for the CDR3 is TGTGCCACCAGTGATTTTACTACGGATACAGATACGCAGTATTTT. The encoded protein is CATSDFTTDTDTQYF.

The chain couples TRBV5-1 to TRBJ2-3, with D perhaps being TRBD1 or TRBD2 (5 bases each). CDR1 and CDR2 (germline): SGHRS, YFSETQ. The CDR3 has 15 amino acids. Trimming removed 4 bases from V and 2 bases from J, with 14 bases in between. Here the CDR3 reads CASSDGLGPTDTQYF. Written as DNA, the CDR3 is TGCGCCAGCAGCGACGGACTGGGGCCCACAGATACGCAGTATTTT.

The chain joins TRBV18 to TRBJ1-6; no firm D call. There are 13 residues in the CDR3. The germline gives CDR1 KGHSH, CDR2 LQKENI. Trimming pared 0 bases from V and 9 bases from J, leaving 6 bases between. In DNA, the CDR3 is TGTGCCAGCTCACCACCTAGCGGTTCACCCCTCCACTTT. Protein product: CASSPPSGSPLHF.

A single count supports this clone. The CDR3 DNA is TGTGCCAGCAGCTCCAGAATGGGCACTGAAGCTTTCTTT. Protein sequence: CASSSRMGTEAFF. V usage is TRBV3-1 (or the pseudogene TRBV3-2) and J usage is TRBJ1-1, with D unresolved. Trimming took 5 bases from V and 4 from J, leaving 11 bases between them. The germline V gene has CDR1 LGHDT and CDR2 YNNKEL (reference sequence). The CDR3 spans 13 residues.

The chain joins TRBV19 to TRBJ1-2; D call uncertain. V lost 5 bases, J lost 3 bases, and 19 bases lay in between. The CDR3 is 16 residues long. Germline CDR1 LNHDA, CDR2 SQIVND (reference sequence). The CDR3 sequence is CASSVPGGLLDYGYTF. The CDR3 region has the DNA TGTGCCAGTAGTGTCCCGGGAGGGCTACTTGACTATGGCTACACCTTC. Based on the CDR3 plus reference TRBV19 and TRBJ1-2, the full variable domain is DGGITQSPKYLFRKEGQNVTLSCEQNLNHDAMYWYRQDPGQGLRLIYYSQIVNDFQKGDIAEGYSVSREKKESFPLTVTSAQKNPTAFYLCASSVPGGLLDYGYTFGSGTRLTVV.

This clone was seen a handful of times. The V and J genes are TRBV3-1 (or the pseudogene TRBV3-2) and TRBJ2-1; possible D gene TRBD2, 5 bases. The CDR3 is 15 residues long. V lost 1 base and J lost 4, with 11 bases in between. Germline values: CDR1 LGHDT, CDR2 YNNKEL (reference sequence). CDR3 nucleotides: TGTGCCAGCAGCCAAGGGACGGGGTTTTACAATGAGCAGTTCTTC. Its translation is CASSQGTGFYNEQFF.

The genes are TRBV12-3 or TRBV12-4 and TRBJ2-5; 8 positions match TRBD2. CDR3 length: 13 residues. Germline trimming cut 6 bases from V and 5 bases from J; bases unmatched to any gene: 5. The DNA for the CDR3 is TGTGCCAGCAGCACCCAGCGGGGGGAGACCCAGTACTTC. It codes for CASSTQRGETQYF.

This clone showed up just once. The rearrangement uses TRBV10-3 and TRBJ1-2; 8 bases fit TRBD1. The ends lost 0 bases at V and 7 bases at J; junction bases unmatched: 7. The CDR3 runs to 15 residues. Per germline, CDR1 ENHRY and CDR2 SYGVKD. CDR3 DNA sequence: TGTGCCATCAGTGAGTCTTGGCAGGGGGCAGGTGGCTACACCTTC. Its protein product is CAISESWQGAGGYTF.

This CDR3 is CASSLGATPRGYTF. In DNA, the CDR3 is TGTGCCAGCAGCTTAGGGGCCACTCCCCGGGGCTACACCTTC. The chain links TRBV7-9 to TRBJ1-2, with D unclear. This CDR3 has 14 residues. Per germline, CDR1 SEHNR and CDR2 FQNEAQ (reference sequence). The V end lost 1 base, the J end lost 8 bases, and 14 bases lay between the germline ends.

The CDR3 is CASTPGGRDTDTQYF. CDR3 DNA: TGTGCCAGCACCCCTGGGGGGAGGGACACAGATACGCAGTATTTT. The J gene is TRBJ2-3, the V gene TRBV28; the match to TRBD2 covers 7 bases. V trimming: 7 bases; J trimming: 2 bases; junction bases outside the gene matches: 9. The CDR3 is made up of 15 amino acids. Looked up from germline, CDR1 is MDHEN and CDR2 is SYDVKM.